The 8 T cell receptor beta chains presented below share a single source sample, sequenced in a study of OX40 agonist ivuxolimab in advanced cancers. Sequencing was performed with immunoSEQ multiplex PCR; in TCRdb, only in-frame clones are kept and a portion is missing. Found here are 70,000 to 80,000 clones, 92% of them singletons; the top ten hold approximately 0.45%. Specimen: CD4+ or CD8+ T cells sorted from blood, collected in a trial of the OX40 agonist ivuxolimab. All receptors come from an adult with an advanced solid tumor such as melanoma, head and neck, liver or kidney cancer.

The V call is TRBV7-2, the J call TRBJ1-5; D remains ambiguous. The germline V gene has CDR1 SGHTA and CDR2 FQGNSA. Trimming stripped 5 bases from V and 5 bases from J, with 10 bases between. The CDR3 runs 13 residues. In DNA form, the CDR3 reads TGTGCCAGCAGCCCACAGACGGATCAGCCCCAGCATTTT. This sequence encodes CASSPQTDQPQHF.

This chain connects TRBV28 to TRBJ2-3; 11 positions agree with TRBD2. V lost 7 bases, J lost 5 bases, and 5 bases stayed unmatched. The germline gives CDR1 MDHEN, CDR2 SYDVKM. The CDR3 totals 14 residues. The CDR3 region has the DNA TGTGCCAGCACAACTAGCGGGAGAGGAGATACGCAGTATTTT. Translated, it gives CASTTSGRGDTQYF.

V and J are TRBV9 and TRBJ2-2; D might be TRBD2 (6 bases). This CDR3 region has 15 residues. The V and J ends lost 4 bases and 2 bases respectively, with 12 bases between them. CDR1 and CDR2 from the germline V gene are SGDLS and YYNGEE. The CDR3 DNA reads TGTGCCAGCAGCAAAACGGGAGCTAACACCGGGGAGCTGTTTTTT. Translated: CASSKTGANTGELFF.

Details on this clone: Other DNA sequences in this sample translate to the same CDR3. The V call is TRBV2, the J call TRBJ1-5; D unclear. Deletions cut 3 bases from V and 0 bases from J, with 6 bases between. The length of the CDR3 is 14 residues. The V gene's germline CDR1 is SNHLY and CDR2 FYNNEI. CDR3 amino acids: CASSDRDSNQPQHF. CDR3 DNA: TGTGCCAGCAGTGACCGGGATAGCAATCAGCCCCAGCATTTT.

The chain recombines TRBV7-9 with TRBJ2-5; the D gene is possibly TRBD2 (5 bases). The CDR3 length is 14 residues. The V and J ends lost 1 base and 7 bases respectively, with 13 bases between them. Germline-derived CDR1 and CDR2 are SEHNR and FQNEAQ (reference sequence). CDR3 in DNA: TGTGCCAGCAGCTTAGGCCTAGCACCAGGGACCCAGTACTTC. Translation: CASSLGLAPGTQYF.

The rearrangement uses TRBV30 and TRBJ1-5, with 8 positions matching TRBD1. This CDR3 has 16 amino acids. The junction had 12 bases not matched to a gene; V was cut back by 4 bases and J by 4 bases. Per germline, CDR1 GTSNPN and CDR2 SVGIG (reference sequence). CDR3 coding DNA: TGTGCCTGGACCCCAGGACAGGGATTCGGAAATCAGCCCCAGCATTTT. It encodes CAWTPGQGFGNQPQHF.

CDR3 sequence: CASSLLAKNIQYF. In DNA, the CDR3 is TGTGCCAGCAGTTTGTTAGCCAAAAACATTCAGTACTTC. The chain employs TRBV28 and TRBJ2-4; the D is unclear. Germline loops: CDR1 MDHEN, CDR2 SYDVKM. Trimming shortened V by 3 bases and J by 0 bases, and 3 bases separated the two germline ends. The CDR3 runs to 13 residues.

The gene calls are TRBV5-5 and TRBJ2-7; possibly TRBD2 for D (5 bases). Trimming stripped 0 bases from V and 3 bases from J, with 19 bases between. This CDR3 has 17 residues. The germline CDR1 and CDR2 sequences are SGHKS and YYEKEE (reference sequence). The CDR3 DNA reads TGTGCCAGCAGCTTGGCGCCATCTGTCGGGGTGAACTACGAGCAGTACTTC. Translation gives CASSLAPSVGVNYEQYF. Filled out from reference TRBV5-5 and TRBJ2-7, the complete variable domain reads DAGVTQSPTHLIKTRGQQVTLRCSPISGHKSVSWYQQVLGQGPQFIFQYYEKEERGRGNFPDRFSARQFPNYSSELNVNALLLGDSALYLCASSLAPSVGVNYEQYFGPGTRLTVT.